The 29 T cell receptor beta chains below come from one sample, sequenced in a study of quantifying T cell responses using KT2 cells. The wider study: Reverse transcription used primers in the TCR alpha and beta constant regions.

The cDNA 3' end received a ligated oligonucleotide with a UMI. The first PCR ran about 4 cycles with an equimolar RC1.1 and RC1.2 beta primer mix. TCRdb reprocessed the UMI-ligation and nested PCR reads with MiXCR, giving one entry per CDR3 protein. The sample lists roughly 50,000 distinct CDR3 sequences; 9% to 15% were seen once. The sample taken for sequencing was PBMCs spiked with cells of the T cell clone KT2. Every receptor here comes from a human donor.

The genes are TRBV2 and TRBJ1-5, with 8 bases aligning to TRBD1. This CDR3 spans 15 amino acids. In germline, CDR1 is SNHLY, CDR2 FYNNEI. V lost 10 bases and J lost 2; bases outside the gene matches: 10. The CDR3 DNA reads TGTGCCACCTCAGGGGGCCGAGCAGGCAATCAGCCCCAGCATTTT. Translating gives CATSGGRAGNQPQHF.

This clonotype has a count of ten or more. CDR3 sequence: CSAPSGVSYEQYF. CDR3 nucleotides: TGCAGTGCTCCAAGCGGGGTCAGCTACGAGCAGTACTTC. This chain connects TRBV20-1 to TRBJ2-7; TRBD2 agrees at 7 bases. Germline V gene data show CDR1 as DFQATT and CDR2 as SNEGSKA (reference sequence). This CDR3 has 13 residues. The V segment lost 5 bases and the J segment 3 bases; nucleotides outside the gene matches: 7.

This clonotype was observed a handful of times. The chain recombines TRBV11-3 with TRBJ2-1; weak D call: TRBD1 (6 bases). The CDR3 length is 18 residues. V was clipped by 1 base and J by 7 bases, with 23 bases between them. Germline assignment: CDR1 SGHNT and CDR2 YENEEA. CDR3 region: CASSLAQGRRFGGNEQFF. CDR3 DNA sequence: TGTGCCAGCAGCTTAGCACAGGGTCGGAGGTTTGGTGGTAATGAGCAGTTCTTC. The entire variable domain, with the rest obtained from reference TRBV11-3 and TRBJ2-1, is as follows: EAGVVQSPRYKIIEKKQPVAFWCNPISGHNTLYWYLQNLGQGPELLIRYENEEAVDDSQLPKDRFSAERLKGVDSTLKIQPAELGDSAVYLCASSLAQGRRFGGNEQFFGPGTRLTVL.

This clonotype was counted only a few times. J is TRBJ2-3 and V is TRBV7-2; 7 positions match TRBD1. CDR3 length: 13 residues. Per germline, CDR1 SGHTA and CDR2 FQGNSA. V was clipped by 6 bases and J by 14 bases; unmatched bases: 14. The CDR3 region is CASSANRDSLGYF. Written as DNA, the CDR3 is TGTGCCAGCAGTGCAAACCGGGACAGCCTTGGGTATTTT.

This clonotype was found a few times. The gene calls are TRBV29-1 and TRBJ2-7, with D maybe TRBD1 (6 bases). V was clipped by 4 bases and J by 3 bases, with 13 bases between them. CDR1 and CDR2 (germline): SQVTM, ANQGSEA. This CDR3 has 13 residues. In DNA form, the CDR3 reads TGCAGCGTTGTCCCCGTGGACAGCTACGAGCAGTACTTC. As protein: CSVVPVDSYEQYF.

This clonotype was detected only a few times. This rearrangement joins TRBV4-3 to TRBJ1-5; TRBD1 might be the D (5 bases). V lost 5 bases and J lost 4, with 15 bases in between. CDR3 length equals 15 residues. Looked up from germline, CDR1 is LGHNA and CDR2 is YSLEER. This CDR3 is CASSARAGGNQPQHF. The DNA for the CDR3 is TGCGCCAGCAGCGCTCGGGCGGGGGGGAATCAGCCCCAGCATTTT.

The rearrangement uses TRBV6-1 and TRBJ2-3; the D is unclear. V lost 4 bases and J 0 bases, leaving 11 bases between the germline ends. Looked up from germline, CDR1 is MNHNS and CDR2 is SASEGT. CDR3 length: 15 amino acids. CDR3: CASSGTDTSTDTQYF. CDR3 coding DNA: TGTGCCAGCAGTGGAACAGATACTAGCACAGATACGCAGTATTTT.

This clonotype was picked up many times. In nucleotides, the CDR3 is TGTGCCAGCAGCGAGACAGGGGACGAGCAGTACTTC. Its translation is CASSETGDEQYF. The genes are TRBV7-9 and TRBJ2-7; 8 positions agree with TRBD1. Germline lookup yields CDR1 SEHNR and CDR2 FQNEAQ (reference sequence). The CDR3 has 12 amino acids. V was clipped by 5 bases and J by 5 bases; unmatched bases: 2.

This clonotype was counted ten times or more. The V gene is TRBV5-1, the J gene TRBJ2-7, with D perhaps assigned TRBD1 or TRBD2 (5 bases each). The V end lost 2 bases, the J end lost 2 bases, and 11 bases lay between the germline ends. This CDR3 comprises 14 residues. The germline V gene encodes CDR1 SGHRS and CDR2 YFSETQ. The CDR3 DNA follows: TGCGCCAGCAGCTTCCGGGACGGTGCCTACGAGCAGTACTTC. It yields the protein CASSFRDGAYEQYF.

This clonotype was detected only a few times. V is TRBV5-1 and J is TRBJ2-5, with TRBD2 identical over 8 bases. Trimming removed 4 bases from V and 2 bases from J; junction bases left unmatched: 7. Per the germline V gene, CDR1 is SGHRS and CDR2 is YFSETQ. The CDR3 sequence is 15 residues long. CDR3 in DNA: TGCGCCAGCAGCGTGTCCGGGACTAGTCAAGAGACCCAGTACTTC. Translating it yields CASSVSGTSQETQYF.

This clonotype was recorded at least ten times. The J gene is TRBJ2-7, the V gene TRBV7-2; 13 bases agree with TRBD2. The germline V gene encodes CDR1 SGHTA and CDR2 FQGNSA. The CDR3 contains 16 residues. V was clipped by 3 bases and J by 5 bases; unmatched bases: 7. CDR3 sequence: CASSLLLAGGHNEQYF. The CDR3 coding sequence is TGTGCCAGCAGCTTGTTACTAGCGGGAGGGCACAACGAGCAGTACTTC.

J is TRBJ1-5 and V is TRBV6-6; D might be TRBD1 (6 bases). The CDR3 length is 16 residues. Germline V gene lookup returns CDR1 MNHNY and CDR2 SVGAGI (reference sequence). Trimming stripped 1 base from V and 4 bases from J, with 14 bases between. CDR3 region: CASSYYKDRPNQPQHF. CDR3 coding DNA: TGTGCCAGCAGTTACTACAAGGACAGACCTAATCAGCCCCAGCATTTT.

This clonotype has just a few counts. V usage is TRBV27 and J usage is TRBJ1-5; no firm D call. This CDR3 has 13 residues. V was trimmed by 0 bases and J by 2 bases, leaving 2 bases between them. The germline CDR1 and CDR2 sequences are MNHEY and SMNVEV (reference sequence). The chain's CDR3 is CASSLSRNQPQHF. CDR3 nucleotide sequence: TGTGCCAGCAGTTTATCCCGCAATCAGCCCCAGCATTTT.

This clonotype was seen a few times. J is TRBJ2-1 and V is TRBV19, with D tentatively TRBD1 or TRBD2 (6 bases each). The CDR3 extends over 15 amino acids. V was trimmed by 4 bases and J by 6 bases, leaving 16 bases between them. Germline loops: CDR1 LNHDA, CDR2 SQIVND (reference sequence). The CDR3 reads CASSTWGALSNEQFF. Written as DNA, the CDR3 is TGTGCCAGTAGTACTTGGGGGGCCTTGTCCAATGAGCAGTTCTTC.

At least ten counts were recorded for this clonotype. The chain combines TRBV20-1 with TRBJ1-6; 7 bases line up with TRBD1. The CDR3 has 14 amino acids. With 6 bases clipped from V and 6 bases from J, the junction kept 8 bases outside the gene matches. Germline values: CDR1 DFQATT, CDR2 SNEGSKA (reference sequence). CDR3 coding DNA: TGCAGTGCCGCAGGGGGTCGTAGTAATTCACCCCTCCACTTT. Amino acid sequence: CSAAGGRSNSPLHF.

The CDR3 is CSSIPTSGGSSISYNEQFF. The CDR3 nucleotides read TGCAGTTCAATCCCAACTAGCGGGGGGTCTAGTATCTCCTACAATGAGCAGTTCTTC. The chain recombines TRBV20-1 with TRBJ2-1; 12 nucleotides align to TRBD2. V lost 8 bases, J lost 0 bases, and 17 bases stayed unmatched. This CDR3 is 19 amino acids long. From germline, CDR1 is DFQATT and CDR2 SNEGSKA (reference sequence).

This clonotype was detected ten times or more. The chain links TRBV7-9 to TRBJ2-1, with 9 positions matching TRBD2. The V and J ends lost 5 bases and 6 bases, in that order; junction bases with no gene match: 8. The germline CDR1 and CDR2 sequences are SEHNR and FQNEAQ (reference sequence). The CDR3 is 15 residues long. The CDR3 is CASSPRRLAANEQFF. The DNA for the CDR3 is TGTGCCAGCAGCCCCAGGAGACTAGCGGCCAATGAGCAGTTCTTC.

This clonotype was recorded at least ten times. The chain employs TRBV6-2 or TRBV6-3 and TRBJ1-1, with D possibly being TRBD1 (5 bases). From germline, CDR1 is MNHEY and CDR2 SVGEGT. Trimming stripped 5 bases from V and 0 bases from J, with 16 bases between. The CDR3 sequence is 16 residues long. CDR3 nucleotide sequence: TGTGCCAGCAGTACAGGAAGGAGACGATTGAACACTGAAGCTTTCTTT. Residues: CASSTGRRRLNTEAFF.

This clonotype was seen repeatedly, ten times or more. The chain recombines TRBV12-3 or TRBV12-4 with TRBJ2-2, with 12 bases identical to TRBD2. Trimming took 5 bases from V and 3 from J; bases not matched to a gene: 4. The CDR3 totals 16 residues. Here the CDR3 DNA reads TGTGCCAGCAGTCGCGGGACTAGCGGGTACACCGGGGAGCTGTTTTTT. Translating gives CASSRGTSGYTGELFF.

At least ten counts were recorded for this clonotype. The chain has TRBV5-1 and TRBJ2-6; unclear D gene. The CDR3 is 15 amino acids. V lost 0 bases to trimming and J lost 2 bases, with 6 bases between them. CDR1 SGHRS and CDR2 YFSETQ come from the germline V gene. The CDR3, as DNA: TGCGCCAGCAGCTTGGGAGGAGCTGGGGCCAACGTCCTGACTTTC. This translates into CASSLGGAGANVLTF. Supplemented by reference TRBV5-1 and TRBJ2-6, the full variable domain reads KAGVTQTPRYLIKTRGQQVTLSCSPISGHRSVSWYQQTPGQGLQFLFEYFSETQRNKGNFPGRFSGRQFSNSRSEMNVSTLELGDSALYLCASSLGGAGANVLTFGAGSRLTVL.

The gene calls are TRBV29-1 and TRBJ1-1; D unclear. This CDR3 comprises 12 residues. With 6 bases removed from V and 1 base from J, the gap between germline ends came to 9 bases. CDR1 and CDR2 (germline): SQVTM, ANQGSEA. The CDR3 DNA reads TGCAGCGTACCGGCCACGAACACTGAAGCTTTCTTT. Protein sequence: CSVPATNTEAFF.

This clonotype was picked up many times. The chain is built from TRBV12-3 or TRBV12-4 and TRBJ2-3, with 9 bases lining up with TRBD2. This CDR3 has 15 residues. Trimming at V came to 5 bases and at J to 1 base, leaving 4 bases not matched to a gene. This CDR3 reads CASSPRLAGTDTQYF. The CDR3 DNA reads TGTGCCAGCAGTCCTAGACTAGCGGGCACAGATACGCAGTATTTT.

This clonotype was observed many times. For the CDR3, the DNA is TGTGCCGGGTCTTTAGCGGGAGTTCCCAAAAACATTCAGTACTTC. It translates to CAGSLAGVPKNIQYF. The chain employs TRBV6-6 and TRBJ2-4; 9 positions match TRBD2. V lost 11 bases, J lost 2 bases, and 10 bases stayed unmatched. Germline CDR1 MNHNY, CDR2 SVGAGI (reference sequence). The CDR3 consists of 15 residues.

This clonotype was counted between two and nine times. This chain joins TRBV20-1 and TRBJ2-5, with 14 bases matching TRBD2. After removal of 6 bases from V and 4 bases from J, the junction contained 7 bases not matched to a gene. The CDR3 extends over 15 amino acids. The germline V gene has CDR1 DFQATT and CDR2 SNEGSKA (reference sequence). The CDR3 nucleotides are TGCAGTGCCGAGACCGGGACTAGCGGGAGAGAGACCCAGTACTTC. It specifies CSAETGTSGRETQYF.

A few counts support this clonotype. The gene calls are TRBV7-8 and TRBJ2-7; 7 bases match TRBD2. The CDR3 has 14 amino acids. V lost 1 base, J lost 2 bases, and 2 bases stayed unmatched. From germline, CDR1 is SGHVS and CDR2 FQNEAQ. CDR3 protein: CASSLERGPYEQYF. The CDR3 DNA follows: TGTGCCAGCAGCTTAGAGCGGGGACCCTACGAGCAGTACTTC.

This clonotype was observed a handful of times. The chain uses TRBV7-9 and TRBJ1-4, with D unclear. Per the germline V gene, CDR1 is SEHNR and CDR2 is FQNEAQ (reference sequence). The germline V and J ends were trimmed by 1 base and 5 bases, with 8 bases remaining between them. The CDR3 is made up of 14 amino acids. The CDR3: CASSLVGINEKLFF. The DNA for the CDR3 is TGTGCCAGCAGCTTAGTAGGGATCAATGAAAAACTGTTTTTT.

This sequence joins TRBV28 and TRBJ1-5, with a possible D match to TRBD1 (6 bases). This CDR3 is 13 amino acids long. Germline CDR1 and CDR2: MDHEN and SYDVKM. Trimming cost V 7 bases and J 9 bases, with 16 bases left between them. Here the CDR3 reads CASTLGGARPQHF. CDR3 DNA: TGTGCCAGCACCCTGGGGGGCGCGAGGCCCCAGCATTTT.

The chain uses TRBV20-1 and TRBJ1-6; TRBD1 matches at 7 bases. The CDR3 extends over 16 amino acids. The V gene end was trimmed by 6 bases and the J gene end by 0 bases; junction bases not matched to a gene: 8. CDR1 is DFQATT and CDR2 is SNEGSKA in the germline V gene (reference sequence). The CDR3 loop is CSARDSRSSYNSPLHF. The DNA for the CDR3 is TGCAGTGCAAGGGACAGCCGAAGCTCCTATAATTCACCCCTCCACTTT.

This clonotype was seen more than once but under ten times. The V call is TRBV10-1, the J call TRBJ2-7; TRBD2 agrees at 8 bases. Looked up from germline, CDR1 is WNHNN and CDR2 is SYGVQD (reference sequence). The CDR3 has 14 residues. The J segment lost 5 bases and the V segment lost 4 bases, leaving 7 bases of the junction unmatched. CDR3: CASSARTSKNEQYF. In DNA, the CDR3 is TGCGCCAGCAGTGCCAGGACTAGCAAGAACGAGCAGTACTTC.